These 15 T cell receptor beta chains originate from one sample sequenced in a study of blood T cell repertoires in COVID-19. Profiled with immunoSEQ multiplex PCR; TCRdb holds only in-frame clones, not every one. This sample has 95,000 to 110,000 clones, with over 75% found just once. The sequenced sample consisted of peripheral blood. Every receptor here comes from a human donor in a cohort sampled during active COVID-19.

This clone appeared a single time. This chain uses TRBV19 with TRBJ2-7; 7 bases agree with TRBD1. The ends lost 6 bases at V and 7 bases at J; junction bases unmatched: 12. The CDR3 contains 14 residues. CDR1 is LNHDA and CDR2 is SQIVND in the germline V gene (reference sequence). DNA of the CDR3: TGTGCCAGTAGCCCCGGGACAGAACTCCATGAGCAGTACTTC. This gives the protein CASSPGTELHEQYF.

The CDR3 here is CASSLNSSPNYGYTF. CDR3 DNA: TGTGCCAGCAGCTTAAACAGTAGTCCTAACTATGGCTACACCTTC. The chain links TRBV9 to TRBJ1-2; D gene uncertain. Per the germline V gene, CDR1 is SGDLS and CDR2 is YYNGEE. CDR3 length: 15 residues. The V end was cut by 4 bases, the J end by 0 bases, with 13 bases between.

The rearrangement uses TRBV5-1 and TRBJ1-2; 12 positions agree with TRBD1. With V trimmed by 4 bases and J by 5 bases, 6 bases remained unmatched. Germline values: CDR1 SGHRS, CDR2 YFSETQ. The CDR3 is 15 residues long. The CDR3 spells CASSPGTGGAYGYTF. The CDR3 DNA reads TGCGCCAGCAGCCCCGGGACAGGGGGCGCGTATGGCTACACCTTC.

This clone came up once. V usage is TRBV19 and J usage is TRBJ2-7, with TRBD2 identical over 10 bases. V was clipped by 2 bases and J by 2 bases; unmatched bases: 3. The germline V gene has CDR1 LNHDA and CDR2 SQIVND (reference sequence). This CDR3 region has 15 residues. This chain's CDR3 is CASSISLAGAYEQYF. CDR3 in DNA: TGTGCCAGTAGTATAAGTCTAGCGGGAGCCTACGAGCAGTACTTC.

V gene TRBV19 combines with J gene TRBJ2-5; 11 nucleotides line up with TRBD2. The CDR3 has 14 amino acids. The V and J ends lost 10 bases and 1 base, in that order; junction bases with no gene match: 5. Germline assignment: CDR1 LNHDA and CDR2 SQIVND (reference sequence). The CDR3 nucleotides read TGTGCCATTCAGACTAGCGGGGTCCAAGAGACCCAGTACTTC. Amino acid sequence: CAIQTSGVQETQYF.

CDR3 nucleotide sequence: TGTGCCAGCAGCTTTAGACTGTCCCACGATGGGGCCAACGTCCTGACTTTC. Its translation: CASSFRLSHDGANVLTF. The chain uses TRBV11-2 and TRBJ2-6; D gene uncertain. Trimming removed 3 bases at V and 3 bases at J, with 15 bases between. Germline CDR1 and CDR2: SGHAT and FQNNGV. CDR3 length: 17 residues.

In this sample, this clone turned up many times. The chain employs TRBV9 and TRBJ1-2; 9 positions agree with TRBD1. Germline CDR1 SGDLS, CDR2 YYNGEE. V lost 3 bases to trimming and J lost 8 bases; unmatched junction nucleotides: 17. The length of the CDR3 is 17 residues. CDR3 DNA: TGTGCCAGCAGCGCCGAGCCGGGACAGGGCGGATTGGGCGGCTACACCTTC. This encodes CASSAEPGQGGLGGYTF.

V and J are TRBV4-1 and TRBJ2-1, with TRBD2 as a possible D gene (5 bases). Germline V lookup: CDR1 MGHRA, CDR2 YSYEKL. V lost 0 bases and J lost 0, with 12 bases in between. The CDR3 runs 17 residues. DNA of the CDR3: TGCGCCAGCAGCCAAGATCGGAGCGGCAGCTCCTACAATGAGCAGTTCTTC. The encoded protein is CASSQDRSGSSYNEQFF.

This chain joins TRBV28 and TRBJ1-6; D remains unclear. The CDR3 extends over 15 amino acids. Germline values: CDR1 MDHEN, CDR2 SYDVKM. The V and J ends lost 2 bases and 4 bases respectively, with 9 bases between them. CDR3 residues: CASSLALVYNSPLHF. DNA for the CDR3: TGTGCCAGCAGTTTAGCACTGGTTTATAATTCACCCCTCCACTTT. The whole variable domain, remainder taken from reference TRBV28 and TRBJ1-6, is DVKVTQSSRYLVKRTGEKVFLECVQDMDHENMFWYRQDPGLGLRLIYFSYDVKMKEKGDIPEGYSVSREKKERFSLILESASTNQTSMYLCASSLALVYNSPLHFGNGTRLTVT.

The J gene is TRBJ2-2, the V gene TRBV5-1; perhaps TRBD2 as D (6 bases). There are 15 residues in the CDR3. The V gene lost 1 base and the J gene lost 2 bases, with 9 bases spanning the gap. Germline lookup yields CDR1 SGHRS and CDR2 YFSETQ. CDR3: CASSLYGGNTGELFF. The CDR3 DNA reads TGCGCCAGCAGCTTGTACGGGGGAAACACCGGGGAGCTGTTTTTT.

The chain carries TRBV11-1 and TRBJ2-7, with 9 bases lining up with TRBD2. The junction had 7 bases not matched to a gene; V was cut back by 1 base and J by 3 bases. This CDR3 contains 16 residues. Germline CDR1 SGHAT, CDR2 FQDESV (reference sequence). The CDR3 sequence is CASSLVGTSRYYEQYF. As DNA, the CDR3 is TGTGCCAGCAGCTTAGTGGGGACTAGCAGATACTACGAGCAGTACTTC.

The genes are TRBV30 and TRBJ1-1; 9 nucleotides align to TRBD1. V lost 0 bases, J lost 8 bases, and 4 bases stayed unmatched. Germline V gene data show CDR1 as GTSNPN and CDR2 as SVGIG (reference sequence). The CDR3 contains 13 residues. The CDR3 sequence is CAWSVRGTGEAFF. CDR3 bases: TGTGCCTGGAGTGTACGGGGGACAGGGGAAGCTTTCTTT. Filled out from reference TRBV30 and TRBJ1-1, the complete variable domain reads SQTIHQWPATLVQPVGSPLSLECTVEGTSNPNLYWYRQAAGRGLQLLFYSVGIGQISSEVPQNLSASRPQDRQFILSSKKLLLSDSGFYLCAWSVRGTGEAFFGQGTRLTVV.

The chain couples TRBV4-1 to TRBJ2-2; 10 bases fit TRBD2. The V and J ends lost 4 bases and 2 bases, in that order; junction bases with no gene match: 13. CDR1 and CDR2 from the germline V gene are MGHRA and YSYEKL. The CDR3 length is 19 residues. CDR3: CASSRITSGDVGNTGELFF. DNA for the CDR3: TGCGCCAGCAGCCGCATTACTAGCGGGGACGTGGGAAACACCGGGGAGCTGTTTTTT.

This chain links TRBV20-1 with TRBJ2-3; unclear D gene. This CDR3 spans 15 amino acids. The V end lost 3 bases, the J end lost 2 bases, and 15 bases lay between the germline ends. From germline, CDR1 is DFQATT and CDR2 SNEGSKA (reference sequence). CDR3 in DNA: TGCAGTGCTAGTTTTTATCTTATTTCCACAGATACGCAGTATTTT. Translated: CSASFYLISTDTQYF.

This clone was found a few times. The V gene is TRBV7-9, the J gene TRBJ1-1, with D possibly matching TRBD1 (6 bases). The ends were cut back, 3 bases at V and 1 base at J, with 6 bases in the middle. The germline CDR1 and CDR2 sequences are SEHNR and FQNEAQ (reference sequence). CDR3 length: 13 amino acids. The CDR3 loop reads CASSFRGNTEAFF. DNA for the CDR3: TGTGCCAGCAGCTTCAGGGGGAACACTGAAGCTTTCTTT. The whole variable domain, remainder taken from reference TRBV7-9 and TRBJ1-1, is DTGVSQNPRHKITKRGQNVTFRCDPISEHNRLYWYRQTLGQGPEFLTYFQNEAQLEKSRLLSDRFSAERPKGSFSTLEIQRTEQGDSAMYLCASSFRGNTEAFFGQGTRLTVV.